This TCR beta chain was sequenced for a study of OX40 agonist ivuxolimab in advanced cancers. At the level of the study: Ivuxolimab was delivered to patients intravenously every 2 weeks at doses spanning 0.01 to 10 mg/kg. Eligibility rules accepted prior anti-PD-1, anti-PD-L1 or anti-CTLA-4 therapy, and over 30% had some. Patients achieving partial responses numbered three: one hepatocellular carcinoma case and two cutaneous melanoma cases.

From germline, CDR1 is SGHTA and CDR2 FQGNSA. V dropped 3 bases and J dropped 8 bases, with 19 bases sitting between them. This CDR3 is 15 amino acids long. As to this clone: Its target is not known.

Assay: immunoSEQ multiplex PCR; the TCRdb copy retains only in-frame clones and omits some. The sample records tens of thousands of clones, approximately 94% being singletons. Overall study findings and caveats: CD8+ T cells averaged more expanded clones than CD4+.

The TCR originated in an adult with an advanced solid tumor such as melanoma, head and neck, liver or kidney cancer. Sequencing used CD4+ or CD8+ T cells sorted from blood, obtained in a trial of the OX40 agonist ivuxolimab. The V gene is TRBV7-2, the J gene TRBJ1-2, with no clear D. CDR3 coding DNA: TGTGCCAGCAGCTTTATGGACGGGCCGGGCTACGGCTACACCTTC. Translated, it gives CASSFMDGPGYGYTF.